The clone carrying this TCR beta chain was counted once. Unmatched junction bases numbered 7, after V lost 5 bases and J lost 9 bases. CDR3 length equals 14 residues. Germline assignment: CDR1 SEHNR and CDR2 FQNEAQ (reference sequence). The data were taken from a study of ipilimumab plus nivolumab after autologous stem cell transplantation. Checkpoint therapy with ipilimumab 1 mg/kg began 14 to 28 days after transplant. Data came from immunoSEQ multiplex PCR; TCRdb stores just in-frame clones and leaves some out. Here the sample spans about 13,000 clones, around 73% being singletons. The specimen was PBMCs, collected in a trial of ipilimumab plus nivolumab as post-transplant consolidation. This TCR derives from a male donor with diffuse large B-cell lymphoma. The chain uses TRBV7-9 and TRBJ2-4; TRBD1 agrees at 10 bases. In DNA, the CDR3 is TGTGCCAGCAGCGGACAGGGGGACTATAGCATTCAGTACTTC. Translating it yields CASSGQGDYSIQYF.